Below, 11 T cell receptor beta chains from the same sample are listed, as sequenced in a study of CD8+ T cells in alopecia areata. Investigators isolated RNA and reverse transcribed it into cDNA to act as the sequencing template. Here immunoSEQ multiplex PCR was the method, and the copy in TCRdb shows in-frame clones only, minus some. The data contain 250,000 to 300,000 clones, 55% to 75% of them singletons. The treatment was: oral pan-JAK inhibitor, 5-10 mg twice daily. Material: CD4+ T cells sorted from blood, obtained at week 24, from a patient treated with tofacitinib. The receptors were sampled from a human donor with alopecia areata.

This clone is a singleton in its sample. V usage is TRBV19 and J usage is TRBJ1-6, with 11 positions matching TRBD1. The germline V gene has CDR1 LNHDA and CDR2 SQIVND (reference sequence). After removal of 3 bases from V and 6 bases from J, the junction contained 4 bases not matched to a gene. There are 16 residues in the CDR3. CDR3: CASSIRTGGGNSPLHF. CDR3 nucleotide sequence: TGTGCCAGTAGTATTCGGACAGGGGGCGGTAATTCACCCCTCCACTTT. The full variable domain, completed using reference TRBV19 and TRBJ1-6, is DGGITQSPKYLFRKEGQNVTLSCEQNLNHDAMYWYRQDPGQGLRLIYYSQIVNDFQKGDIAEGYSVSREKKESFPLTVTSAQKNPTAFYLCASSIRTGGGNSPLHFGNGTRLTVT.

The V and J genes are TRBV7-9 and TRBJ1-1; D unresolved. The CDR3 spans 16 residues. Trimming left V 0 bases short and J 4 bases short, with 15 bases between. The germline gives CDR1 SEHNR, CDR2 FQNEAQ (reference sequence). The DNA for the CDR3 is TGTGCCAGCAGCTTAGCGCCTTATGGAAGCTTCACTGAAGCTTTCTTT. Translating it yields CASSLAPYGSFTEAFF.

The chain carries TRBV15 and TRBJ1-2; a weak D match, TRBD1 (5 bases). Germline loops: CDR1 LNHNV, CDR2 YYDKDF (reference sequence). With 0 bases removed from V and 5 bases from J, the gap between germline ends came to 10 bases. The CDR3 spans 14 residues. This CDR3 is CATSREMSGYGYTF. The CDR3 DNA reads TGTGCCACCAGCAGAGAGATGTCAGGGTATGGCTACACCTTC.

The J gene is TRBJ2-3, the V gene TRBV10-3; D uncertain. Germline loops: CDR1 ENHRY, CDR2 SYGVKD. The CDR3 is made up of 13 amino acids. The CDR3 region has the DNA TGTGACGATCGTGGGGAAGACACAGATACGCAGTATTTT. As protein: CDDRGEDTDTQYF.

The J gene is TRBJ1-2, the V gene TRBV4-3; 8 bases agree with TRBD1. From germline, CDR1 is LGHNA and CDR2 YSLEER. Unmatched junction bases numbered 8, after V lost 3 bases and J lost 5 bases. CDR3 length equals 15 residues. The CDR3 reads CASSQDRARSYGYTF. CDR3 nucleotides: TGCGCCAGCAGCCAGGACAGGGCCCGTTCATATGGCTACACCTTC.

The chain joins TRBV7-8 to TRBJ1-2, with D possibly being TRBD1 (5 bases). The CDR3 totals 15 residues. Deletions cut 5 bases from V and 6 bases from J, with 19 bases between. Germline CDR1 reads SGHVS; CDR2 reads FQNEAQ. The CDR3 nucleotides are TGTGCCAGCAGCCCCGGTTCGGGGACCTCGGATGGCTACACCTTC. Its protein product is CASSPGSGTSDGYTF.

The V gene is TRBV4-1, the J gene TRBJ2-7; TRBD1 matches at 9 bases. This CDR3 has 15 amino acids. The germline CDR1 and CDR2 sequences are MGHRA and YSYEKL. V lost 3 bases, J lost 3 bases, and 6 bases stayed unmatched. The CDR3 spells CASSHPGTGHYEQYF. In DNA, the CDR3 is TGCGCCAGCAGCCATCCCGGGACAGGGCACTACGAGCAGTACTTC.

J is TRBJ2-3 and V is TRBV30; no definite D call. The germline CDR1 and CDR2 sequences are GTSNPN and SVGIG (reference sequence). This CDR3 is built from 12 residues. Trimming pared 3 bases from V and 4 bases from J, leaving 8 bases between. CDR3 bases: TGTGCCTGGAGAGACTTGGCAGATACGCAGTATTTT. Encoded protein: CAWRDLADTQYF.

The chain carries TRBV7-2 and TRBJ2-7, with D tentatively TRBD2 (6 bases). Germline V CDR1 and CDR2: SGHTA, FQGNSA. The ends were cut back, 7 bases at V and 8 bases at J, with 12 bases in the middle. CDR3 size: 11 residues. The CDR3 sequence is CASTPRGKQYF. Written as DNA, the CDR3 is TGTGCCAGCACCCCACGGGGGAAGCAGTACTTC.

The rearrangement joins TRBV13 to TRBJ2-3; 7 bases are shared with TRBD1. Germline loops: CDR1 PRHDT, CDR2 FYEKMQ (reference sequence). J gave up 6 bases and V 4 bases, and 13 bases lay outside the gene matches. The CDR3 runs 16 residues. Written as DNA, the CDR3 is TGTGCCAGCAGCTCCACGTCCCAGGCCAGGGGGGATACGCAGTATTTT. Translation gives CASSSTSQARGDTQYF.

This clone came up a few times. The CDR3 DNA follows: TGTGCCAGCAGCTTAGCAGGTCAAACTGAAGCTTTCTTT. Translated: CASSLAGQTEAFF. The rearrangement links TRBV7-9 to TRBJ1-1, with no clear D. Trimming took off 0 bases at V and 5 bases at J, with 7 bases between the two ends. This CDR3 is built from 13 residues. Germline V CDR1 and CDR2: SEHNR, FQNEAQ (reference sequence).